This entry concerns a single TCR beta chain. This sample is part of a study of blood T cell repertoires in COVID-19. Study-level background: PBMCs, B-cell-depleted T cells, or T cells were the source of the cDNA or gDNA that made up the material.

Trimming at V came to 1 base and at J to 6 bases, leaving 8 bases not matched to a gene. From germline, CDR1 is LNHDA and CDR2 SQIVND (reference sequence). CDR3 length equals 16 residues. Per the authors' pipeline: Reference gene primer amplification in the assay estimated nucleated cell counts. The assay was immunoSEQ multiplex PCR, and TCRdb's table has in-frame clones only and misses some. The V and J calls and clone size come from that table; D and trimming were worked out from the DNA. Among some 180,000 clones listed, approximately 85% were seen once. The source of this sequence is a woman aged 55-69 years with acute or convalescent COVID-19. The chain links TRBV19 to TRBJ2-3, with 9 bases aligning to TRBD2. Sequenced input: peripheral blood. The DNA of the CDR3 is TGTGCCAGTAGTATAGGCATCGGCGGGAGGGCCGATACGCAGTATTTT. Translating gives CASSIGIGGRADTQYF.